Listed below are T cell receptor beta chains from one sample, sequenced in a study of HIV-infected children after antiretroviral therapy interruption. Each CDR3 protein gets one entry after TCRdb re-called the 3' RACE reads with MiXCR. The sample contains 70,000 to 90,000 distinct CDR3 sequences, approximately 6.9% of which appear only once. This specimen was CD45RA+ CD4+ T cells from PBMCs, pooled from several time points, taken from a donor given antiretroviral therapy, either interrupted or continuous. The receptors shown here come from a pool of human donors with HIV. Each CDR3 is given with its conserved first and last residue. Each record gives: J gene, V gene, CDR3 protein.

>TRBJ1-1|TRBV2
CASSESDIEAFF
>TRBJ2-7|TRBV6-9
CASSPDWGEDEQYF
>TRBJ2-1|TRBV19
CASSILTGGAGQFF
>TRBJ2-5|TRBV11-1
CASSRPGPQETQYF
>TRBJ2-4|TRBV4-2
CASSQEGFSKNIQYF
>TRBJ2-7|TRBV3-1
CASSLTGRIYEQYF
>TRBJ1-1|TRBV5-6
CASSGFLYTEAFF
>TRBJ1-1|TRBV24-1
CATSDLTGAFF
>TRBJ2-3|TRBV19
CASSITRVSDTQYF
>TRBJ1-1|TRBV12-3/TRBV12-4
CASSFRQRNTEAFF
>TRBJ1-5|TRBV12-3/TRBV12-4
CASSIDQPQHF
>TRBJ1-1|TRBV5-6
CASSFSNRLNTEAFF
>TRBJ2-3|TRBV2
CAQGSTDTQYF
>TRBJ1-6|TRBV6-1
CATPDRGDNSPLHF
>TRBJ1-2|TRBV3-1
CASSQAVGFGYTF
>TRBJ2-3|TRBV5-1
CASSLLGSTDTQYF
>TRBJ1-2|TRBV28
CASTGGRTETNYGYTF
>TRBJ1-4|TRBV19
CASRRRVAQEKLFF
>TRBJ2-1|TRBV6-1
CASSVALGRVFF
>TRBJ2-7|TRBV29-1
CSVMGTGKDYEQYF
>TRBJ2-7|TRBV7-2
CASRRAGGPKYF
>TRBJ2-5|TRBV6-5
CASSYSVEETQYF
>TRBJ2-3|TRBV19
CASSTGQGRDTQYF
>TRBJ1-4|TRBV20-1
CSARGQINEKLFF
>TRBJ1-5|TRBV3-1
CASSEHNQPQHF
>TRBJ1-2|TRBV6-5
CASTGQENYGYTF
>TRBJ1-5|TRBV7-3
CASGHRGNQPQHF
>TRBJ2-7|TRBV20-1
CSARDPRDTGGGYEQYF
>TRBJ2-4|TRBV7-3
CASSLTTSTSGREGAKNIQYF
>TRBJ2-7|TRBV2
CASISPRTSYEQYF
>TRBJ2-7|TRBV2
CASSVRAGAGEQYF
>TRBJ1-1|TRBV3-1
CASSPPGQFSTEAFF
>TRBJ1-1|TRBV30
CAWSEWGRTEAFF
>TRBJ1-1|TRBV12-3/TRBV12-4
CASSPRTGNTEAFF
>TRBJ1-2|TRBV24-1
CATSDNSGTGDGYTF